Each of the 26 T cell receptor beta chains below was sequenced from the same sample in a study of beta chain features in type 1 diabetes. Overall study findings and caveats: When Type 1 diabetes patients were examined, their TCRB CDR3s proved moderately but significantly shorter in all four CD4+ subsets.

Their antigens are not known. Reverse transcription of all isolated RNA meant that expressed TCRB transcripts were sequenced. Produced via immunoSEQ multiplex PCR; TCRdb's table is partial and in-frame only. This sample has a few hundred thousand clones, with approximately 15% found just once. The specimen sequenced was naive CD4+ T cells from blood. The receptors were gathered from a man aged 30 to 45 with type 1 diabetes.

The chain couples TRBV14 to TRBJ2-5; unclear D gene. Germline loops: CDR1 SGHDN, CDR2 FVKESK. With 4 bases removed from V and 1 base from J, the gap between germline ends came to 16 bases. The CDR3 has 16 amino acids. The CDR3 protein is CASSRPPTKSQETQYF. The CDR3 DNA reads as TGTGCCAGCAGCCGTCCCCCAACAAAGTCCCAAGAGACCCAGTACTTC.

The V and J genes are TRBV6-5 and TRBJ2-7, with a tentative D call TRBD1 (5 bases). The ends were cut back, 3 bases at V and 2 bases at J, with 11 bases in the middle. The CDR3 is made up of 14 amino acids. CDR1 and CDR2 (germline): MNHEY, SVGAGI. The DNA of the CDR3 is TGTGCCAGCAGTTATAACCAGGGAACCTACGAGCAGTACTTC. Its translation: CASSYNQGTYEQYF.

The genes are TRBV7-6 and TRBJ2-2, with 7 bases lining up with TRBD1. Looked up from germline, CDR1 is SGHVS and CDR2 is FNYEAQ. The CDR3 has 16 amino acids. Germline trimming cut 6 bases from V and 2 bases from J; bases unmatched to any gene: 9. The CDR3 reads CASRHSGQNNTGELFF. The CDR3 DNA reads TGTGCCAGCAGACACTCGGGACAGAACAACACCGGGGAGCTGTTTTTT.

This clone came up a few times. The chain uses TRBV11-3 and TRBJ2-5; weak D call: TRBD1 (6 bases). The germline V gene has CDR1 SGHNT and CDR2 YENEEA. Trimming left V 3 bases short and J 4 bases short, with 12 bases between. This CDR3 region has 14 residues. CDR3 nucleotides: TGTGCCAGCAGCTTTAAGGGGGTCGGAGAGACCCAGTACTTC. It codes for CASSFKGVGETQYF.

This rearrangement joins TRBV6-1 to TRBJ2-3, with D maybe TRBD1 (6 bases). Looked up from germline, CDR1 is MNHNS and CDR2 is SASEGT. This CDR3 spans 14 amino acids. V shed 6 bases and J shed 2 bases, with 12 bases lying between them. The CDR3: CASSIDRFTDTQYF. CDR3 coding DNA: TGTGCCAGCAGCATAGACAGGTTCACAGATACGCAGTATTTT.

The V call is TRBV7-8, the J call TRBJ2-3; 11 bases align to TRBD2. J was trimmed by 2 bases and V by 4 bases; bases with no gene match: 5. CDR1 is SGHVS and CDR2 is FQNEAQ in the germline V gene. CDR3 length equals 16 residues. In DNA, the CDR3 is TGTGCCAGCAGCTCCCTAGCGGGGGGCTACACAGATACGCAGTATTTT. Translation: CASSSLAGGYTDTQYF.

This clone was counted between two and nine times. The chain has TRBV15 and TRBJ1-1; no clear D gene. Germline CDR1 LNHNV, CDR2 YYDKDF (reference sequence). The CDR3 consists of 13 residues. The ends were cut back, 4 bases at V and 1 base at J, with 7 bases in the middle. The CDR3 loop is CATSIPGNTEAFF. The CDR3 DNA reads TGTGCCACCAGCATCCCCGGGAACACTGAAGCTTTCTTT. The complete variable domain, with remaining parts taken from reference TRBV15 and TRBJ1-1, reads DAMVIQNPRYQVTQFGKPVTLSCSQTLNHNVMYWYQQKSSQAPKLLFHYYDKDFNNEADTPDNFQSRRPNTSFCFLDIRSPGLGDTAMYLCATSIPGNTEAFFGQGTRLTVV.

This clone was observed a few times. The V and J genes are TRBV5-1 and TRBJ2-1, with TRBD2 identical over 12 bases. There are 15 residues in the CDR3. With V trimmed by 4 bases and J by 9 bases, 8 bases remained unmatched. Germline V gene data show CDR1 as SGHRS and CDR2 as YFSETQ. CDR3 amino acids: CASSPGTSGSGEQFF. DNA of the CDR3: TGCGCCAGCAGCCCAGGGACTAGCGGGTCGGGTGAGCAGTTCTTC.

This clone showed up just a few times. The chain joins TRBV19 to TRBJ2-7; the D is unclear. V lost 8 bases, J lost 5 bases, and 13 bases lay in between. The germline V gene encodes CDR1 LNHDA and CDR2 SQIVND (reference sequence). The CDR3 length is 12 residues. The CDR3 DNA is TGTGCCAGTGGGCTCCGGAACGACGAGCAGTACTTC. This sequence encodes CASGLRNDEQYF.

With respect to this clone: Different DNA sequences within this sample yield the same CDR3. This chain connects TRBV5-1 to TRBJ1-1; maybe TRBD1 (6 bases). CDR1 is SGHRS and CDR2 is YFSETQ in the germline V gene. V was clipped by 0 bases and J by 1 base, with 7 bases between them. This CDR3 has 14 amino acids. The CDR3 region is CASSLEDRNTEAFF. CDR3 in DNA: TGCGCCAGCAGCTTGGAGGACAGGAACACTGAAGCTTTCTTT.

This clone has only a few counts. CDR3 DNA: TGTGCCAGCAGTGAAGAGACAGGCACCGGGGAGCTGTTTTTT. Its translation is CASSEETGTGELFF. The V and J genes are TRBV2 and TRBJ2-2; possibly TRBD1 for D (6 bases). The V end lost 1 base, the J end lost 4 bases, and 7 bases lay between the germline ends. Germline values: CDR1 SNHLY, CDR2 FYNNEI. CDR3 length equals 14 residues.

Comments on this clone: The sample contains more than one DNA sequence encoding this CDR3. The chain employs TRBV5-1 and TRBJ2-1; possible D gene TRBD2, 5 bases. The germline V and J ends were trimmed by 0 bases and 0 bases, with 7 bases remaining between them. Germline CDR1 SGHRS, CDR2 YFSETQ. There are 15 residues in the CDR3. The CDR3 sequence: CASSLAGSSYNEQFF. The CDR3 coding sequence is TGCGCCAGCAGCTTGGCGGGGAGCTCCTACAATGAGCAGTTCTTC.

This clone appeared a few times. The gene calls are TRBV5-1 and TRBJ2-1, with 9 bases that match TRBD2. Looked up from germline, CDR1 is SGHRS and CDR2 is YFSETQ. V lost 0 bases to trimming and J lost 8 bases; unmatched junction nucleotides: 12. The CDR3 is made up of 17 amino acids. This chain's CDR3 is CASSLAWQTRGGDEQFF. The CDR3 DNA follows: TGCGCCAGCAGCTTGGCATGGCAGACGCGGGGGGGCGATGAGCAGTTCTTC.

The gene calls are TRBV2 and TRBJ1-2; perhaps TRBD1 as D (5 bases). Germline CDR1 reads SNHLY; CDR2 reads FYNNEI. V dropped 3 bases and J dropped 4 bases, with 9 bases sitting between them. CDR3 length: 13 amino acids. CDR3 sequence (DNA): TGTGCCAGCAGTGAGGCAGGGCTCTATGGCTACACCTTC. Amino acid sequence: CASSEAGLYGYTF.

The chain employs TRBV5-4 and TRBJ2-5; 8 bases are a match to TRBD1. Germline V gene sequence: CDR1 SGHNT, CDR2 YYREEE (reference sequence). This CDR3 comprises 15 residues. J was trimmed by 5 bases and V by 4 bases; bases with no gene match: 10. The CDR3 region is CASSGRDRSPETQYF. CDR3 nucleotides: TGTGCCAGCAGCGGCCGGGACAGGTCGCCCGAGACCCAGTACTTC.

On this clone: Other nucleotide sequences in the sample specify the same CDR3. This rearrangement joins TRBV5-1 to TRBJ2-6; tentative D call: TRBD2 (5 bases). From germline, CDR1 is SGHRS and CDR2 YFSETQ. The CDR3 contains 15 residues. Deletions cut 1 base from V and 2 bases from J, with 7 bases between. CDR3 nucleotides: TGCGCCAGCAGCTTGTCCGGGGCTGGGGCCAACGTCCTGACTTTC. This encodes CASSLSGAGANVLTF.

This chain connects TRBV5-1 to TRBJ1-5, with a tentative D call TRBD1 (6 bases). The CDR3 extends over 14 amino acids. Deletions cut 4 bases from V and 6 bases from J, with 14 bases between. Germline CDR1 and CDR2: SGHRS and YFSETQ. This CDR3 reads CASSPGGASQPQHF. CDR3 in DNA: TGCGCCAGCAGCCCCGGGGGGGCGTCTCAGCCCCAGCATTTT.

This chain joins TRBV7-9 and TRBJ2-5; TRBD2 might be the D (6 bases). There are 16 residues in the CDR3. Between the trimmed V and J ends, which lost 3 bases and 0 bases, there was a span of 14 bases. The germline V gene encodes CDR1 SEHNR and CDR2 FQNEAQ (reference sequence). CDR3 region: CASSLGGRSDQETQYF. The DNA for the CDR3 is TGTGCCAGCAGCTTGGGGGGTAGGAGCGACCAAGAGACCCAGTACTTC.

Only a few counts were recorded for this clone. The rearrangement joins TRBV9 to TRBJ2-1; TRBD2 matches 8 bases. The J segment lost 5 bases and the V segment lost 3 bases, leaving 10 bases of the junction unmatched. In germline, CDR1 is SGDLS, CDR2 YYNGEE. The CDR3 has 16 amino acids. CDR3 nucleotides: TGTGCCAGCAGCGGGGGCGGGGGGATCGTCCACAATGAGCAGTTCTTC. Protein product: CASSGGGGIVHNEQFF.

CDR3 region: CASSFPSTDTQYF. In DNA, the CDR3 is TGTGCCAGCAGCTTCCCGAGCACAGATACGCAGTATTTT. The chain combines TRBV11-2 with TRBJ2-3, with D unclear. Looked up from germline, CDR1 is SGHAT and CDR2 is FQNNGV. The CDR3 runs to 13 residues. V lost 3 bases and J lost 0, with 4 bases in between.

To note about this clone: One end of the junction is discordant with germline, which a read error may explain. The CDR3 bases are TGTGCTAGCAGCTTTGGGGACAGAGATACGCAGTATTTT. Encoded protein: CASSFGDRDTQYF. V gene TRBV7-7 combines with J gene TRBJ2-3; 7 nucleotides align to TRBD1. The germline CDR1 and CDR2 sequences are SSHAT and FNYEAQ (reference sequence). The CDR3 is 13 amino acids.

This clone was counted a few times. This chain joins TRBV5-1 and TRBJ2-5, with D possibly TRBD2 on 6 matching bases. The V and J ends lost 0 bases and 4 bases respectively, with 7 bases between them. The length of the CDR3 is 13 residues. The V gene's germline CDR1 is SGHRS and CDR2 YFSETQ. CDR3 residues: CASSLEGGETQYF. As DNA, the CDR3 is TGCGCCAGCAGCTTGGAGGGAGGAGAGACCCAGTACTTC.

There are a few counts of this clone. J is TRBJ2-2 and V is TRBV7-6; TRBD2 agrees at 7 bases. The trim removed 0 bases at V and 0 bases at J, leaving 4 bases unmatched. The CDR3 spans 17 residues. The V gene's germline CDR1 is SGHVS and CDR2 FNYEAQ. The chain's CDR3 is CASSLAAGSANTGELFF. The DNA of the CDR3 is TGTGCCAGCAGCTTAGCAGCGGGAAGCGCGAACACCGGGGAGCTGTTTTTT.

This clone is a singleton in its sample. This chain joins TRBV7-2 and TRBJ2-5, with 11 bases fitting TRBD1. Germline V gives CDR1 SGHTA, CDR2 FQGNSA. The CDR3 length is 17 residues. J gave up 4 bases and V 1 base, and 8 bases lay outside the gene matches. DNA of the CDR3: TGTGCCAGCAGCTTAGTGGGGACAGGGGGGTTAGTAGAGACCCAGTACTTC. Translating gives CASSLVGTGGLVETQYF. The complete variable domain, with remaining parts taken from reference TRBV7-2 and TRBJ2-5, reads GAGVSQSPSNKVTEKGKDVELRCDPISGHTALYWYRQSLGQGLEFLIYFQGNSAPDKSGLPSDRFSAERTGGSVSTLTIQRTQQEDSAVYLCASSLVGTGGLVETQYFGPGTRLLVL.

This clone appeared a few times. J is TRBJ2-7 and V is TRBV2; 11 nucleotides agree with TRBD2. This CDR3 is built from 15 residues. Germline CDR1 SNHLY, CDR2 FYNNEI. The J segment lost 0 bases and the V segment lost 10 bases, leaving 8 bases of the junction unmatched. CDR3 region: CANRLTSGTSYEQYF. For the CDR3, the DNA is TGTGCCAACCGACTGACTAGCGGGACCTCCTACGAGCAGTACTTC.

This clone was seen a few times. The CDR3 is CASSLVGTRTDTQYF. The DNA of the CDR3 is TGCGCCAGCAGCTTGGTCGGGACACGGACAGATACGCAGTATTTT. This sequence joins TRBV5-1 and TRBJ2-3; D might be TRBD1 (6 bases). This CDR3 spans 15 amino acids. V gave up 0 bases and J gave up 3 bases, with 11 bases separating them. In germline, CDR1 is SGHRS, CDR2 YFSETQ.